This T cell receptor beta chain was sequenced for a study of CD8 T cells in Susac syndrome. Trimming shortened V by 1 base and J by 5 bases, and 9 bases separated the two germline ends. Germline V gene lookup returns CDR1 GTSNPN and CDR2 SVGIG (reference sequence). The CDR3 covers 13 residues. Roughly 0.5 to 1 ug RNA was reverse transcribed with random hexamers. MiXCR, applied by TCRdb to the immunoSEQ multiplex PCR reads, yields one record per CDR3 protein. Altogether roughly 200,000 distinct CDR3 sequences are present, about 95% being singletons, with the ten largest covering approximately 0.1%. Source material: CD4+ T cells from PBMCs. V and J are TRBV30 and TRBJ2-1; perhaps TRBD1 as D (5 bases). This TCR was recovered from a human donor in good health. The CDR3 loop reads CAWSGTYNNEQFF. CDR3 bases: TGTGCCTGGAGTGGGACATACAACAATGAGCAGTTCTTC.